This TCR beta chain was identified in a study of T-cell reconstitution after alpha-beta-depleted transplantation in children. Study-wide results and caveats: From newly produced T cells came most of the T-cell counts and diversity one year after transplant. Elevated TCRbeta diversity at day 60 was traced, in some patients, to surviving recipient T cells and thymic progenitors.

Trimming left V 6 bases short and J 6 bases short, with 15 bases between. The CDR3 extends over 13 amino acids. Germline CDR1 LNHNV, CDR2 YYDKDF (reference sequence). For TCRbeta, the library was prepared with unique molecular identifiers. TCRdb re-called the PCR reads with MiXCR, one entry per CDR3 protein. The sample lists 440,000 or so distinct CDR3 sequences, about 40% occurring once. In the case of this clonotype: Its matching antigen is unknown.

V is TRBV15 and J is TRBJ2-7; either TRBD1 or TRBD2 may fit D (6 bases each). The sample here was PBMCs, taken before TCRalphabeta/CD19-depleted stem cell transplant. This clonotype was obtained from a girl under 10 years old with aplastic anemia, due to receive a stem cell transplant. The chain's CDR3 is CATRDGGRGEQYF. The CDR3 DNA reads TGTGCCACCAGAGATGGGGGGCGAGGCGAGCAGTACTTC.